These 26 T cell receptor beta chains originate from one sample sequenced in a study of breast tumors, draining lymph nodes, adjacent tissues. TCRdb recomputed calls from the multiplex PCR reads with MiXCR, one row per CDR3 protein. The sample lists 150,000 to 200,000 distinct CDR3 sequences, about 30% occurring once. Samples came from axillary lymph nodes draining the breast cancer. The material sequenced was axillary lymph node tissue. Receptors originate from a female donor with breast cancer. Some clones in this sample may be carry-over from other donors' samples.

This clonotype was seen at least ten times. This chain uses TRBV7-9 with TRBJ2-7; weak D call: TRBD2 (5 bases). V was pared by 1 base and J by 3 bases, with 16 bases between. CDR3 length: 16 amino acids. Per the germline V gene, CDR1 is SEHNR and CDR2 is FQNEAQ (reference sequence). The CDR3 region is CASSLVGSLRDYEQYF. The CDR3 region has the DNA TGTGCCAGCAGCTTAGTAGGATCCTTGAGGGACTACGAGCAGTACTTC.

This clonotype was recorded at least ten times. This sequence joins TRBV5-6 and TRBJ2-7; D perhaps matches TRBD2 (7 bases). The CDR3 is made up of 15 amino acids. The germline V gene has CDR1 SGHDT and CDR2 YYEEEE. Deletions cut 3 bases from V and 7 bases from J, with 20 bases between. The CDR3 nucleotides are TGTGCCAGCAGCTCGAGGGGGGGACACCTTTATGAGCAGTACTTC. Translating gives CASSSRGGHLYEQYF.

As concerns this clonotype: Germline is not matched at one junction end, which may reflect a read error. The CDR3: CASRLGSSTDTQYF. CDR3 DNA sequence: TGTGCCAGCAGATTAGGGTCTAGCACAGATACGCAGTATTTT. The chain recombines TRBV7-6 with TRBJ2-3; D is unresolved. Germline CDR1 is SGHVS and CDR2 is FNYEAQ. The CDR3 runs 14 residues.

The chain recombines TRBV9 with TRBJ1-1; 8 bases map to TRBD1. Germline CDR1 is SGDLS and CDR2 is YYNGEE. V shed 3 bases and J 5 bases; nucleotides not matched to a gene: 9. The CDR3 length is 15 residues. This chain's CDR3 is CASSAAQGARTEAFF. The CDR3 bases are TGTGCCAGCAGCGCAGCTCAGGGGGCAAGGACTGAAGCTTTCTTT.

Comments on this clonotype: Given a much more abundant clone one base away, this may be a read error. The chain employs TRBV11-2 and TRBJ2-3; the D gene is possibly TRBD1 (5 bases). CDR3 length: 15 amino acids. In germline, CDR1 is SGHAT, CDR2 FQNNGV. The CDR3 region is CASSYSMGNTGTQYF. The DNA of the CDR3 is TGTGCCAGCAGTTACTCGATGGGGAACACAGGTACGCAGTATTTT.

This clonotype was detected many times. V usage is TRBV12-3 or TRBV12-4 and J usage is TRBJ1-2; 7 bases are shared with TRBD1. V was clipped by 3 bases and J by 7 bases; unmatched bases: 14. This CDR3 is 16 amino acids long. The chain's CDR3 is CASSLNRGWLYSGYTF. The CDR3 DNA reads as TGTGCCAGCAGTTTGAACAGGGGATGGTTGTACTCTGGCTACACCTTC.

The chain joins TRBV15 to TRBJ2-6; weak D call: TRBD1 (7 bases). Germline V lookup: CDR1 LNHNV, CDR2 YYDKDF (reference sequence). The V gene lost 1 base and the J gene lost 1 base, with 8 bases spanning the gap. This CDR3 region has 16 residues. Written as DNA, the CDR3 is TGTGCCACCAGCAGAGCAGGGGGGTCTGGGGCCAACGTCCTGACTTTC. It codes for CATSRAGGSGANVLTF.

This clonotype was observed a handful of times. CDR3 residues: CASSPLLGGGFQETQYF. CDR3 coding DNA: TGTGCCAGCAGTCCCCTCCTGGGGGGGGGGTTCCAAGAGACCCAGTACTTC. The rearrangement links TRBV12-3 or TRBV12-4 to TRBJ2-5, with 7 bases fitting TRBD2. The CDR3 is made up of 17 amino acids. J gave up 1 base and V 5 bases, and 13 bases lay outside the gene matches.

On this clonotype itself: This likely comes from a read error, as the CDR3 has no conserved phenylalanine or tryptophan at its end. CDR3 DNA sequence: TGTGCCAGCAGCCAAGAGTACTCTGGAAACACCATATATTCT. It is translated as CASSQEYSGNTIYS. V and J are TRBV4-2 and TRBJ1-3, with D hard to call. Germline V gene sequence: CDR1 LGHNA, CDR2 YNFKEQ. The CDR3 sequence is 14 residues long. Trimming shortened V by 0 bases and J by 0 bases, and 3 bases separated the two germline ends.

This clonotype was seen many times. The V gene is TRBV7-9, the J gene TRBJ1-2, with 9 bases fitting TRBD1. There are 17 residues in the CDR3. CDR1 and CDR2 from the germline V gene are SEHNR and FQNEAQ (reference sequence). Trimming took 3 bases from V and 3 from J; bases not matched to a gene: 11. CDR3 residues: CASSFWVYRGPHYGYTF. The CDR3 nucleotides read TGTGCCAGCAGCTTCTGGGTGTACAGGGGGCCCCACTATGGCTACACCTTC.

At least ten counts were recorded for this clonotype. This sequence joins TRBV20-1 and TRBJ1-2; D is perhaps TRBD1 (6 bases). The CDR3 length is 13 residues. The germline CDR1 and CDR2 sequences are DFQATT and SNEGSKA (reference sequence). Trimming stripped 6 bases from V and 6 bases from J, with 17 bases between. Here the CDR3 reads CSARAGTRDGYTF. CDR3 sequence (DNA): TGCAGTGCGCGGGCCGGGACAAGGGATGGCTACACCTTC.

Many counts were recorded for this clonotype. This sequence joins TRBV19 and TRBJ2-5, with unresolved D. Per the germline V gene, CDR1 is LNHDA and CDR2 is SQIVND (reference sequence). The CDR3 consists of 16 residues. V was cut by 6 bases and J by 4 bases, with 21 bases left in between. CDR3 nucleotide sequence: TGTGCCAGTAGCCCGTCGGCGTCTCTTTGGGGAGAGACCCAGTACTTC. Amino acids: CASSPSASLWGETQYF.

This clonotype was picked up many times. A read error may produce the germline difference seen at one junction end. This rearrangement joins TRBV6-5 to TRBJ2-6; D uncertain. Germline V gene sequence: CDR1 MNHEY, CDR2 SVGAGI. There are 15 residues in the CDR3. The CDR3 DNA follows: TGTGCCAGCAGTCACTCCGGTGGCTGGGCCAACGTCCTGACTTTC. It translates to CASSHSGGWANVLTF.

The V gene is TRBV24-1, the J gene TRBJ2-7, with 11 positions matching TRBD2. CDR3 size: 13 residues. Germline V gene sequence: CDR1 KGHDR, CDR2 SFDVKD. The V and J ends lost 4 bases and 12 bases, in that order; junction bases with no gene match: 7. The CDR3 loop is CATSDRLAGKVYF. As DNA, the CDR3 is TGTGCCACCAGTGACCGACTAGCGGGAAAGGTGTACTTC.

This clonotype was picked up many times. The chain couples TRBV7-2 to TRBJ1-2; TRBD1 aligns across 7 bases. Germline lookup yields CDR1 SGHTA and CDR2 FQGNSA. The V and J ends lost 1 base and 9 bases, in that order; junction bases with no gene match: 11. CDR3 length: 15 residues. CDR3 sequence (DNA): TGTGCCAGCAGCTTAGAGGCACAGGGGATGGTGAGCTACACCTTC. It is translated as CASSLEAQGMVSYTF.

The table lists this clonotype with many counts. The chain is built from TRBV6-1 and TRBJ1-6; 9 nucleotides line up with TRBD1. The CDR3 sequence is 16 residues long. In germline, CDR1 is MNHNS, CDR2 SASEGT. Unmatched junction bases numbered 1, after V lost 4 bases and J lost 0 bases. CDR3 protein: CASSGDRVSYNSPLHF. CDR3 nucleotides: TGTGCCAGCAGTGGGGACAGGGTCTCCTATAATTCACCCCTCCACTTT.

The chain joins TRBV6-2 or TRBV6-3 to TRBJ2-1, with 7 bases identical to TRBD2. The CDR3 extends over 15 amino acids. CDR1 and CDR2 from the germline V gene are MNHEY and SVGEGT. V was pared by 6 bases and J by 2 bases, with 7 bases of the junction left unmatched. The CDR3 sequence is CASRGGGRTYNEQFF. Here the CDR3 DNA reads TGTGCCAGCAGGGGGGGGGGGAGGACCTACAATGAGCAGTTCTTC.

On this clonotype: At one of its ends the junction is not consistent with the germline gene, which may arise from a read error. The chain couples TRBV6-6 to TRBJ2-3, with TRBD1 identical over 7 bases. CDR3 size: 15 residues. Germline V gene lookup returns CDR1 MNHNY and CDR2 SVGAGI (reference sequence). DNA for the CDR3: TGTGCCAGCAGTCACTCGAGCCCCAGGGGGAATACGCAGTATTTT. Amino acid sequence: CASSHSSPRGNTQYF.

This clonotype has at least ten counts. This chain links TRBV25-1 with TRBJ2-2; 11 nucleotides line up with TRBD2. CDR3 length: 21 residues. V lost 6 bases to trimming and J lost 3 bases; unmatched junction nucleotides: 21. Germline V gives CDR1 MGHDK, CDR2 SYGVNS. The CDR3 sequence: CASSLTLPFSGRAGDTGELFF. CDR3 nucleotide sequence: TGTGCCAGCAGCCTAACCCTCCCCTTTAGCGGGAGGGCCGGGGACACCGGGGAGCTGTTTTTT.

The V gene is TRBV3-1, the J gene TRBJ1-2; the D gene is possibly TRBD1 (5 bases). The CDR3 is 15 amino acids. Trimming pared 2 bases from V and 2 bases from J, leaving 12 bases between. Per germline, CDR1 LGHDT and CDR2 YNNKEL (reference sequence). The CDR3 sequence is CASSQYLGVNYGYTF. The CDR3 DNA follows: TGTGCCAGCAGCCAATATCTGGGGGTGAACTATGGCTACACCTTC. The full variable domain, with the rest looked up from reference TRBV3-1 and TRBJ1-2, is DTAVSQTPKYLVTQMGNDKSIKCEQNLGHDTMYWYKQDSKKFLKIMFSYNNKELIINETVPNRFSPKSPDKAHLNLHINSLELGDSAVYFCASSQYLGVNYGYTFGSGTRLTVV.

Concerning this clonotype itself: At one of its ends the junction is not consistent with the germline gene, which may arise from a read error. The CDR3 region is CAKVGGREKLLF. The CDR3 nucleotides read TGTGCCAAAGTGGGGGGGAGGGAAAAACTGCTTTTT. This sequence joins TRBV15 and TRBJ1-4; D may be TRBD1 (5 bases). Looked up from germline, CDR1 is LNHNV and CDR2 is YYDKDF (reference sequence). The CDR3 extends over 12 amino acids. The whole variable domain, filled in from reference TRBV15 and TRBJ1-4, reads DAMVIQNPRYQVTQFGKPVTLSCSQTLNHNVMYWYQQKSSQAPKLLFHYYDKDFNNEADTPDNFQSRRPNTSFCFLDIRSPGLGDTAMYLCAKVGGREKLLFGSGTQLSVL.

This clonotype was counted at least ten times. The V and J genes are TRBV12-3 or TRBV12-4 and TRBJ2-3; tentative D call: TRBD2 (5 bases). V was pared by 6 bases and J by 2 bases, with 15 bases between. The CDR3 is 15 amino acids. The CDR3 DNA is TGTGCCAGCAGGTCCCGGTCGGGGTCCACAGATACGCAGTATTTT. The encoded protein is CASRSRSGSTDTQYF.

This clonotype was detected only a few times. The chain joins TRBV3-1 to TRBJ2-3; D is undetermined. Trimming stripped 6 bases from V and 1 base from J, with 8 bases between. The CDR3 consists of 13 residues. Germline V lookup: CDR1 LGHDT, CDR2 YNNKEL (reference sequence). CDR3 amino acids: CASSLKGTDTQYF. The CDR3 nucleotides are TGTGCCAGCAGTCTCAAGGGCACAGATACGCAGTATTTT.

The chain uses TRBV6-6 and TRBJ1-1; D remains ambiguous. CDR1 and CDR2 (germline): MNHNY, SVGAGI (reference sequence). V was shortened by 2 bases and J by 11 bases, with 9 bases between the two germline ends. This CDR3 has 11 residues. The CDR3 loop reads CASSYIRGAFF. The CDR3 DNA reads as TGTGCCAGCAGTTACATCCGTGGGGCTTTCTTT.

In its sample, this clonotype was seen a few times. This clone may be a read error of a much larger clone one base away. The chain carries TRBV5-4 and TRBJ2-7; the D is unclear. The CDR3 spans 13 residues. Looked up from germline, CDR1 is SGHNT and CDR2 is YYREEE (reference sequence). The CDR3 protein is CAGSFVSGSEQYF. DNA of the CDR3: TGTGCCGGCAGCTTCGTTTCCGGTTCCGAGCAGTACTTC.

This clonotype was found many times. CDR3 DNA: TGCGCCAGCAGACAAGGGACAGGGGAGGCAAAGACCCAGTACTTC. Translated, it gives CASRQGTGEAKTQYF. The chain uses TRBV5-1 and TRBJ2-5, with 10 bases identical to TRBD1. Per germline, CDR1 SGHRS and CDR2 YFSETQ. V shed 5 bases, J shed 6 bases, and the junction held 10 bases outside the gene matches. This CDR3 is 15 amino acids long.